Listed below are T cell receptor beta chains from one sample, sequenced in a study of T cells after yellow fever vaccination. Via MiXCR, TCRdb re-called the 5' RACE reads, giving one row per CDR3 protein. The data contain more than 65,000 distinct CDR3 sequences, 4.5% to 7.5% of them singletons. The specimen was CD4+ T cells sorted from PBMCs, collected about 2 weeks after the first yellow fever vaccination. Receptors originate from a man between 18 and 35 years old who received the YFV17D yellow fever vaccine. The CDR3 runs from the conserved cysteine through the conserved F or W. Each record gives: D gene, V gene, J gene, clone size, CDR3 protein, CDR3 DNA. A D gene is named only where the DNA matches it firmly. Size is omitted from some rows. Given values are once, few, many or a class for expanded clones.

NA	TRBV5-1	TRBJ1-5	many	CASSLGQPNQPQHF	TGCGCCAGCAGCTTGGGACAGCCCAATCAGCCCCAGCATTTT
TRBD2	TRBV10-3	TRBJ2-5	NA	CATRPSGSQETQYF	TGTGCCACCAGACCTAGCGGGAGTCAAGAGACCCAGTACTTC
NA	TRBV12-3/TRBV12-4	TRBJ2-6	many	CASSLVSGANVLTF	TGTGCCAGCAGCCTAGTATCTGGGGCCAACGTCCTGACTTTC
NA	TRBV5-1	TRBJ2-3	many	CASSLGGAIDTQYF	TGCGCCAGCAGCTTGGGAGGGGCGATAGATACGCAGTATTTT
TRBD2	TRBV7-2	TRBJ2-2	NA	CASLSQAGGETGELFF	TGTGCCAGCTTGTCCCAGGCGGGGGGTGAAACCGGGGAGCTGTTTTTT
NA	TRBV5-1	TRBJ2-3	many	CASSLGASHGSDTQYF	TGCGCCAGCAGCTTGGGGGCCAGTCACGGGTCAGATACGCAGTATTTT
NA	TRBV7-2	TRBJ2-5	many	CASSFRGGHQETQYF	TGTGCCAGCAGCTTTCGCGGGGGCCACCAAGAGACCCAGTACTTC
NA	TRBV20-1	TRBJ2-3	many	CSASIPQGTDTQYF	TGCAGTGCTAGTATCCCCCAGGGCACAGATACGCAGTATTTT
NA	TRBV10-2	TRBJ1-1	many	CASSTRGNTEAFF	TGCGCCAGCAGCACCCGGGGGAACACTGAAGCTTTCTTT
NA	TRBV4-2	TRBJ1-2	NA	CASSPGLIYGYTF	TGTGCCAGCAGCCCGGGGCTGATCTATGGCTACACCTTC
NA	TRBV19	TRBJ2-7	many	CASSPRRSQADEQYF	TGTGCCAGTAGTCCCCGCCGGTCGCAGGCGGACGAGCAGTACTTC
NA	TRBV5-1	TRBJ2-1	many	CASSFSGSSNEQFF	TGCGCCAGCAGCTTTTCTGGGTCCAGCAATGAGCAGTTCTTC